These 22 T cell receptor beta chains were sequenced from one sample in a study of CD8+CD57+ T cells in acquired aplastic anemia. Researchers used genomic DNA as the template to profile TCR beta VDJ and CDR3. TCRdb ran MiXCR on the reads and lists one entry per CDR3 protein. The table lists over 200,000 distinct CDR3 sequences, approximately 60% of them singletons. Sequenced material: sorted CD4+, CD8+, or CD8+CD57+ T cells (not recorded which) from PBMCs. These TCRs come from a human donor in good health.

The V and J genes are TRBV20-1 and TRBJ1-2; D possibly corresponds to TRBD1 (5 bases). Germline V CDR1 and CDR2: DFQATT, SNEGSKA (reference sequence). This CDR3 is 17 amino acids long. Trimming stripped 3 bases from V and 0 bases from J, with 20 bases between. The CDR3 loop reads CSARTVGRDFPNYGYTF. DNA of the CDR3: TGCAGTGCTAGGACCGTTGGCCGGGACTTTCCTAACTATGGCTACACCTTC.

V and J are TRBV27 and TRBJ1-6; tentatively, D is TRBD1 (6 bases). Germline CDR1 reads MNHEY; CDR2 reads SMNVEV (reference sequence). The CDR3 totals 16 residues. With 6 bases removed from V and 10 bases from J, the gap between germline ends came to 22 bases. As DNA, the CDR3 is TGTGCCAGCAGCCTAGCAGGGGTGGCAGGGAGATCACCCCTCCACTTT. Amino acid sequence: CASSLAGVAGRSPLHF.

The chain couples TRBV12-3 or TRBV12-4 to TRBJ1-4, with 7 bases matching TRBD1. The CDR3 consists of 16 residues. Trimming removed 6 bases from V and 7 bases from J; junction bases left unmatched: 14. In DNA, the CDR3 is TGTGCCAGCAGCTATACAGGGGCCCAATGGAGTGAAAAACTGTTTTTT. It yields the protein CASSYTGAQWSEKLFF.

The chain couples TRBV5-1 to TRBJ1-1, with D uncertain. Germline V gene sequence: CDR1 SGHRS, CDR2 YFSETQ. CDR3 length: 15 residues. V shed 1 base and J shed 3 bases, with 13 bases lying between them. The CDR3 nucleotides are TGCGCCAGCAGCTTGTCTGGGGAGAGGGACACTGAAGCTTTCTTT. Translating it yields CASSLSGERDTEAFF.

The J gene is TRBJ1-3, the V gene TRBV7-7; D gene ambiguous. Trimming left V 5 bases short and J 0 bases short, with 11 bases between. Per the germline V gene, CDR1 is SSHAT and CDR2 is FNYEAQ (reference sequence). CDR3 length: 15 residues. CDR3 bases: TGTGCCAGCAGCCCGAGAGGGATCTCTGGAAACACCATATATTTT. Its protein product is CASSPRGISGNTIYF.

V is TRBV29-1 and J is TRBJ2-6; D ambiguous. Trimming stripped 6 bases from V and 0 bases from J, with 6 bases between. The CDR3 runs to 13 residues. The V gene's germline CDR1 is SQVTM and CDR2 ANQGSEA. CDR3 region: CSVTNSGANVLTF. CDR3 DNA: TGCAGCGTCACAAACTCTGGGGCCAACGTCCTGACTTTC.

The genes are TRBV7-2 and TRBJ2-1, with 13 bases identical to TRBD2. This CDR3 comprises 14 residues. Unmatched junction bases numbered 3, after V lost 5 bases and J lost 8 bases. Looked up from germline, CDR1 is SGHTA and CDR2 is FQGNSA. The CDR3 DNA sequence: TGTGCCAGCAGCGGCGGACTAGCGGGAGATGAGCAGTTCTTC. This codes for CASSGGLAGDEQFF.

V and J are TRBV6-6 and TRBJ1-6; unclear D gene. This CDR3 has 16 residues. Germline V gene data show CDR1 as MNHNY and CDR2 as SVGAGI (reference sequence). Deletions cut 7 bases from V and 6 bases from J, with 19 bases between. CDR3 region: CASISGGEVLNSPLHF. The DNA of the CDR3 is TGTGCCAGCATCTCGGGAGGAGAGGTGCTTAATTCACCCCTCCACTTT.

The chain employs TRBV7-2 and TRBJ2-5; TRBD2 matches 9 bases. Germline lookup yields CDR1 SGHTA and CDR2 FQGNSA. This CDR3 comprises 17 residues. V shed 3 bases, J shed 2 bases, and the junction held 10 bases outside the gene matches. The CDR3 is CASSFPIAGDGQETQYF. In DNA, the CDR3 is TGTGCCAGCAGCTTTCCTATAGCGGGGGATGGGCAAGAGACCCAGTACTTC. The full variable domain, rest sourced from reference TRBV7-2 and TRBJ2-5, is GAGVSQSPSNKVTEKGKDVELRCDPISGHTALYWYRQSLGQGLEFLIYFQGNSAPDKSGLPSDRFSAERTGGSVSTLTIQRTQQEDSAVYLCASSFPIAGDGQETQYFGPGTRLLVL.

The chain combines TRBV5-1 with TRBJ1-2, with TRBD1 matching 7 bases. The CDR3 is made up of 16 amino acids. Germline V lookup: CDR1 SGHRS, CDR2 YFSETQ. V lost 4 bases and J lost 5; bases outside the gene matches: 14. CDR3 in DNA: TGCGCCAGCAGCCTCGGACAGGCCCTTCCCGTTTATGGCTACACCTTC. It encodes CASSLGQALPVYGYTF.

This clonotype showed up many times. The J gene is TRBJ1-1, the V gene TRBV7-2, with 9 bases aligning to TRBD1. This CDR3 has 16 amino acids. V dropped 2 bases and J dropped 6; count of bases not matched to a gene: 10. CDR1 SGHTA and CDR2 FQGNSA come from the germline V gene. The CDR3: CASSLRRTGAGAEAFF. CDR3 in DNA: TGTGCCAGCAGCTTAAGGAGGACAGGGGCGGGCGCTGAAGCTTTCTTT.

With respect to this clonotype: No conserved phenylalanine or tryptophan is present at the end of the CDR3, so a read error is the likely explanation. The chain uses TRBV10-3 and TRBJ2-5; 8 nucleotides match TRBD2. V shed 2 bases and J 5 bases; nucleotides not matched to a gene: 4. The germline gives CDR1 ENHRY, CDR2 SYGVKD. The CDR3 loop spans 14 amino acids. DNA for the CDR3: TGTGCCATCAGTGAGCCCGGGGGGGCGGAGACCCAGTACCTC. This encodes CAISEPGGAETQYL.

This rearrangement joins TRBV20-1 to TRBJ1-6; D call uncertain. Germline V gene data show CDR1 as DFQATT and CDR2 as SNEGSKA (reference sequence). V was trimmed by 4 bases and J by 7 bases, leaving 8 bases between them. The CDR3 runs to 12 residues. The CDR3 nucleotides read TGCAGTGCTACCAGCAGGAATTCACCCCTCCACTTT. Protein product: CSATSRNSPLHF.

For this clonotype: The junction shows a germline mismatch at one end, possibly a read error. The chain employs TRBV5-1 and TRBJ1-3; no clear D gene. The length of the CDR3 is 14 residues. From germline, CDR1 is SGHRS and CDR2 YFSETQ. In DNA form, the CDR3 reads TGTGCCAGCAGTGAGTGGGAGTCTGGAAACACCATATATTTT. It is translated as CASSEWESGNTIYF.

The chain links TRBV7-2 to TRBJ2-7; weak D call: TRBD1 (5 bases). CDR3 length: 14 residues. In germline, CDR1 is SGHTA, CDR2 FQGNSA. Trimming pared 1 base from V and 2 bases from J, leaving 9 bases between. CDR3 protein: CASSLDPGPYEQYF. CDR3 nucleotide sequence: TGTGCCAGCAGCTTAGATCCAGGGCCCTACGAGCAGTACTTC.

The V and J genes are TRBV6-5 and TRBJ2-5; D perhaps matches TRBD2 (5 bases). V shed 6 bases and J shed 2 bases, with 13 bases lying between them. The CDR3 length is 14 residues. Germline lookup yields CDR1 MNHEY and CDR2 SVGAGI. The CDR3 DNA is TGTGCCAGCAGCAACACTAGGATTCAAGAGACCCAGTACTTC. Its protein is CASSNTRIQETQYF.

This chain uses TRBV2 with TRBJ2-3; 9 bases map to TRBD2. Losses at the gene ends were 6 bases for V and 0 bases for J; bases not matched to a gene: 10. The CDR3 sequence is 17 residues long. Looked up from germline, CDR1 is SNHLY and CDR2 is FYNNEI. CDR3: CASSLHSGGPSTDTQYF. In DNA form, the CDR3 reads TGTGCCAGCAGCCTACATAGCGGGGGACCTAGCACAGATACGCAGTATTTT.

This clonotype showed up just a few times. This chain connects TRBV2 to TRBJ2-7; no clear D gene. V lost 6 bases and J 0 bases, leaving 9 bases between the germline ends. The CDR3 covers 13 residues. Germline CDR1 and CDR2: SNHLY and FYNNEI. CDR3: CASSRIDSYEQYF. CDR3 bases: TGTGCCAGCAGCAGGATCGACTCCTACGAGCAGTACTTC.

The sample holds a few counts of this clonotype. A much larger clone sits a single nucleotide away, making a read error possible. CDR3 DNA sequence: TGCAGTGCCCTAATACTAGCGACACTAAATTACGAGCAGTGCTTC. Protein: CSALILATLNYEQCF. The gene calls are TRBV20-1 and TRBJ2-7, with TRBD2 matching 7 bases. CDR1 and CDR2 (germline): DFQATT, SNEGSKA (reference sequence). The CDR3 sequence is 15 residues long.

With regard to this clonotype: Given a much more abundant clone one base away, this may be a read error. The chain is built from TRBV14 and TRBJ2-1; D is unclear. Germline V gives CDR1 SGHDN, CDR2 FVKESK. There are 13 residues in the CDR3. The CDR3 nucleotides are TGTGCCAGCAGCCAAGTGGATCACAATGAGCAGTTATTC. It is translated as CASSQVDHNEQLF. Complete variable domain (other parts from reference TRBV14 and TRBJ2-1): EAGVTQFPSHSVIEKGQTVTLRCDPISGHDNLYWYRRVMGKEIKFLLHFVKESKQDESGMPNNRFLAERTGGTYSTLKVQPAELEDSGVYFCASSQVDHNEQLFGPGTRLTVL.

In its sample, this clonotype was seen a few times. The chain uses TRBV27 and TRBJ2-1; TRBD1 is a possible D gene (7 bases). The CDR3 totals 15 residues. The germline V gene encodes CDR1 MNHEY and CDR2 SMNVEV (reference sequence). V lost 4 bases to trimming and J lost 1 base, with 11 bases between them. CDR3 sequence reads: CASSWAGGSYNEQFF. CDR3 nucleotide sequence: TGTGCCAGCAGTTGGGCAGGGGGGTCCTACAATGAGCAGTTCTTC.

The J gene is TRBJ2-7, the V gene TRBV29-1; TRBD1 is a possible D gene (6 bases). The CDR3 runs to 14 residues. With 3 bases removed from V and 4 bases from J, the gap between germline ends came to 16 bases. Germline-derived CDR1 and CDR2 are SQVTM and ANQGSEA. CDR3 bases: TGCAGCGTTGAGGACCGCTCCGGACAGTACGAGCAGTACTTC. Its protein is CSVEDRSGQYEQYF.